The rows below give T cell receptor beta chains drawn from one sample of a study of T cell responses to AZD1222 COVID-19 vaccine. The data were produced by immunoSEQ multiplex PCR, yet TCRdb's version contains in-frame clones alone and is incomplete. This sample carries approximately 150,000 clones, just under 95% of them seen once, and the ten largest clones take about 1%. The starting material was peripheral blood, obtained on day 0 of AZD1222 vaccination. The receptors shown here come from an adult in good health. The CDR3 runs from the conserved cysteine through the conserved F or W. The order of the fields is D gene, V gene, J gene, clone size, CDR3 protein, CDR3 DNA. D genes are given only for firm matches. A clone size is listed for some rows: how often the clone was seen (once, few, many), or a class if it is expanded.

TRBD1	TRBV5-1	TRBJ1-1	NA	CASSLVGGSYTEAFF	TGCGCCAGCAGCTTGGTAGGGGGCTCCTACACTGAAGCTTTCTTT
NA	TRBV4-1	TRBJ1-2	NA	CASSQEGGWGYTF	TGCGCCAGCAGCCAAGAGGGGGGATGGGGCTACACCTTC
TRBD2	TRBV6-2/TRBV6-3	TRBJ2-3	NA	CASSYGVGGASDTQYF	TGTGCCAGCAGTTACGGTGTCGGGGGGGCATCAGATACGCAGTATTTT
TRBD1	TRBV6-4	TRBJ1-2	NA	CASSDSSSTGAYGYTF	TGTGCCAGCAGTGACTCGTCTTCGACAGGGGCCTATGGCTACACCTTC
NA	TRBV3-1/TRBV3-2	TRBJ2-1	NA	CASSLGREQFF	TGTGCCAGCAGCTTAGGGAGGGAGCAGTTCTTC
TRBD2	TRBV5-1	TRBJ2-1	once	CASSSLSGELYNEQFF	TGCGCCAGCAGCTCCCTTAGCGGGGAACTATACAATGAGCAGTTCTTC
TRBD1	TRBV6-5	TRBJ1-5	NA	CASSYSYRGQPQHF	TGTGCCAGCAGTTACTCTTACAGGGGACAGCCCCAGCATTTT
NA	TRBV10-1	TRBJ1-1	NA	CASSELGPPRDTEAFF	TGCGCCAGCAGTGAGTTGGGACCTCCGAGGGACACTGAAGCTTTCTTT
NA	TRBV7-2	TRBJ2-1	NA	CASRRTGSSYNEQFF	TGTGCCAGCAGACGTACTGGCAGCTCCTACAATGAGCAGTTCTTC
NA	TRBV3-1/TRBV3-2	TRBJ2-1	once	CASSQVAASYNEQFF	TGTGCCAGCAGCCAAGTCGCTGCCTCCTACAATGAGCAGTTCTTC
NA	TRBV29-1	TRBJ1-2	once	CSVERGHLREGYTF	TGCAGCGTTGAAAGGGGACACCTCAGAGAGGGCTACACCTTC
NA	TRBV11-2	TRBJ2-3	NA	CASSLGMTDTQYF	TGTGCCAGCAGCCTTGGGATGACAGATACGCAGTATTTT
NA	TRBV28	TRBJ1-3	NA	CASSPERHYSGNTIYF	TGTGCCAGCAGTCCCGAGCGACACTACTCTGGAAACACCATATATTTT
TRBD2	TRBV4-3	TRBJ2-1	NA	CASSQDPSGGVNEQFF	TGCGCCAGCAGCCAAGATCCTAGCGGGGGTGTGAATGAGCAGTTCTTC
NA	TRBV18	TRBJ2-7	NA	CASSPKVTTYEQYF	TGTGCCAGCTCACCAAAGGTTACCACCTACGAGCAGTACTTC
TRBD2	TRBV7-2	TRBJ2-1	NA	CASSLARASGGGFQQFF	TGTGCCAGCAGCTTAGCGAGGGCCAGCGGGGGGGGTTTTCAGCAGTTCTTC
TRBD2	TRBV3-1/TRBV3-2	TRBJ2-1	NA	CASSLRGGNEQFF	TGTGCCAGCAGCCTGCGGGGGGGGAATGAGCAGTTCTTC
NA	TRBV2	TRBJ2-7	once	CASRNRAGLEQYF	TGTGCCAGCAGGAACCGGGCAGGGCTCGAGCAGTACTTC
NA	TRBV9	TRBJ2-2	once	CASSVVGSGELFF	TGTGCCAGCAGCGTAGTCGGCTCCGGGGAGCTGTTTTTT
TRBD1	TRBV6-5	TRBJ2-5	NA	CASSNRGLGETQYF	TGTGCCAGCAGTAACAGGGGGCTGGGGGAGACCCAGTACTTC
NA	TRBV30	TRBJ1-4	NA	CAWSVGSTNEKLFF	TGTGCCTGGAGTGTGGGGTCAACTAATGAAAAACTGTTTTTT
NA	TRBV9	TRBJ2-5	NA	CASSVRAGMEETQYF	TGTGCCAGCAGCGTTAGGGCAGGGATGGAAGAGACCCAGTACTTC
NA	TRBV7-2	TRBJ2-1	NA	CASSLEGLVGNEQFF	TGTGCCAGCAGCTTAGAGGGTCTCGTGGGTAATGAGCAGTTCTTC
NA	TRBV14	TRBJ2-3	NA	CASSLQTGKGTDTQYF	TGTGCCAGCAGCCTACAAACAGGGAAGGGGACAGATACGCAGTATTTT
TRBD2	TRBV5-1	TRBJ2-3	NA	CASSSLGLAGYTQYF	TGCGCCAGCAGCTCGCTGGGACTAGCAGGGTATACGCAGTATTTT
NA	TRBV7-9	TRBJ2-3	NA	CASGQSGTDTQYF	TGTGCCAGCGGGCAGTCGGGCACAGATACGCAGTATTTT
NA	TRBV6-1	TRBJ1-2	NA	CASSVSGTNANYGYTF	TGTGCCAGCAGTGTCTCCGGGACAAACGCTAACTATGGCTACACCTTC
NA	TRBV19	TRBJ1-6	NA	CASSITGTGGSPLHF	TGTGCCAGTAGTATTACCGGGACGGGCGGTTCACCCCTCCACTTT
NA	TRBV15	TRBJ1-3	NA	CATSRDQGGNTIYF	TGTGCCACCAGCAGAGATCAGGGGGGAAACACCATATATTTT
NA	TRBV12-3/TRBV12-4	TRBJ2-3	NA	CASRLTGTDTQYF	TGTGCCAGCAGGCTCACAGGGACAGATACGCAGTATTTT
NA	TRBV12-3/TRBV12-4	TRBJ1-5	NA	CASSKAGDQPQHF	TGTGCCAGCAGCAAAGCCGGGGATCAGCCCCAGCATTTT
NA	TRBV7-9	TRBJ1-3	NA	CASSLDGGSRSGNTIYF	TGTGCCAGCAGCTTAGATGGGGGGAGTCGGTCTGGAAACACCATATATTTT
NA	TRBV6-5	TRBJ2-7	NA	CASSYSGGARSYEQYF	TGTGCCAGCAGTTACTCAGGTGGGGCCCGCTCCTACGAGCAGTACTTC
TRBD1	TRBV5-1	TRBJ2-1	once	CASSPYGTDYNEQFF	TGCGCCAGCAGCCCCTACGGGACAGACTACAATGAGCAGTTCTTC
NA	TRBV3-1/TRBV3-2	TRBJ2-3	NA	CASGLLDTQYF	TGTGCCAGCGGACTGCTGGATACGCAGTATTTT
NA	TRBV4-1	TRBJ2-1	NA	CASSQDLGAGYNEQFF	TGCGCCAGCAGCCAAGATTTAGGGGCAGGGTACAATGAGCAGTTCTTC
NA	TRBV5-6	TRBJ1-3	NA	CASSLDSGNTIYF	TGTGCCAGCAGCCTGGACAGTGGAAACACCATATATTTT
NA	TRBV30	TRBJ2-7	once	CAWGRASGKQYF	TGTGCCTGGGGAAGGGCGTCGGGTAAGCAGTACTTC
TRBD1	TRBV7-2	TRBJ1-2	NA	CASSLDGSAGGVYGYTF	TGTGCCAGCAGCTTAGATGGCTCGGCAGGGGGCGTCTATGGCTACACCTTC
NA	TRBV15	TRBJ1-4	NA	CATSSRGGGNEKLFF	TGTGCCACCAGCAGCAGGGGCGGGGGTAATGAAAAACTGTTTTTT
NA	TRBV25-1	TRBJ1-4	NA	CASSADVGAIEKLFF	TGTGCCAGCAGTGCCGACGTAGGGGCAATTGAAAAACTGTTTTTT
TRBD1	TRBV3-1/TRBV3-2	TRBJ1-6	NA	CASSPGQGDSPLHF	TGTGCCAGCAGCCCCGGACAGGGGGATTCACCCCTCCACTTT
NA	TRBV2	TRBJ1-5	NA	CASTTRGGVQPQHF	TGTGCCAGCACCACCCGGGGTGGGGTACAGCCCCAGCATTTT
NA	TRBV12-3/TRBV12-4	TRBJ1-2	NA	CASSFAYGYTF	TGTGCCAGCAGTTTTGCCTATGGCTACACCTTC
NA	TRBV7-3	TRBJ2-3	NA	CASSLSGSTDTQYF	TGTGCCAGCAGCTTATCCGGGAGCACAGATACGCAGTATTTT